A selection of T cell receptor beta chains follows, all from one sample in a study of graft-versus-host responses after intestinal transplantation. Sequencing was performed with immunoSEQ multiplex PCR; in TCRdb, only in-frame clones are kept and a portion is missing. The repertoire has tens of thousands of clones, approximately 95% of them found once; the top ten carry roughly 0.49%. Antigens of these TCRs are unknown. The sample in question was unstimulated CD8+ T cells sorted from spleen or lymph node cells, obtained before intestinal transplant. These receptors originate from a human donor who received an intestinal transplant. CDR3s leave out the opening cysteine and the closing phenylalanine or tryptophan.

V gene	J gene	CDR3 protein
TRBV30	TRBJ2-7	AWGVDSLGYEQY
TRBV19	TRBJ1-1	ASIGGNTEAF
TRBV4-1	TRBJ2-7	ASSQEGTGRGEQY
TRBV19	TRBJ1-6	ASSLGNSPLH
TRBV6-1	TRBJ1-1	ASSVTVEGTEAF
TRBV9	TRBJ2-1	ASSAGTSGCNEQF
TRBV29-1	TRBJ2-3	SGEGTGGGTDTQY
TRBV6-1	TRBJ1-1	ASSEITGTISYAEAF
TRBV27	TRBJ2-3	ASSSTPSGPSTDTQY
TRBV5-6	TRBJ2-7	ASSNLTFSGGAKEQY
TRBV19	TRBJ2-3	ASSTHTRTDTQY
TRBV29-1	TRBJ1-1	SVDWGFEAF
TRBV5-6	TRBJ2-5	ASSWGLDIQETQY
TRBV9	TRBJ2-3	ASSTFSAGLAVTSTDTQY
TRBV7-9	TRBJ2-1	ASSSTLAGGSEQF
TRBV23-1	TRBJ2-5	ASSPGLAGRETQY
TRBV30	TRBJ2-5	AWSEGTSGRETQY
TRBV28	TRBJ2-7	ASSFSLVAYEQY
TRBV19	TRBJ2-3	ASSIGGGAATDTQY
TRBV12-5	TRBJ2-5	ASALGTGKETQY
TRBV27	TRBJ1-1	ASSLSRGAVDTEAF
TRBV30	TRBJ2-3	AWTGAGGPGDTQY
TRBV2	TRBJ2-7	ASRGDSYEQY
TRBV11-2	TRBJ2-1	ASSFSRESAEQF
TRBV6-1	TRBJ2-2	ASSRLVSTGELF
TRBV25-1	TRBJ1-2	ASNRGNYGYT
TRBV19	TRBJ1-1	ASSILDRLSRGNTEAF
TRBV19	TRBJ1-5	ASSNFYSNQPQH
TRBV19	TRBJ1-1	ASKQGNTEAF
TRBV29-1	TRBJ2-3	SVYPGQGQDTQY
TRBV7-2	TRBJ1-6	ASSQVGSHPAGSPLH
TRBV19	TRBJ2-2	ASSTPSGELF
TRBV19	TRBJ2-1	ASSPTTDSYNEQF
TRBV7-8	TRBJ1-5	ASSPPGTDNQPQH
TRBV9	TRBJ2-1	ASSVRGSGAYNEQF
TRBV2	TRBJ2-1	ASSASLADEQF